This paragraph reports one T cell receptor beta chain. The sample belongs to a study of blood T cell repertoires in COVID-19. Study in general: PBMCs, B-cell-depleted T cells, or T cells were the source of the cDNA or gDNA that made up the material.

Germline values: CDR1 SGHTA, CDR2 FQGTGA. V gave up 5 bases and J gave up 7 bases, with 9 bases separating them. This CDR3 comprises 11 residues. Source study methods: Reference gene primers were amplified, and this amplification served to estimate nucleated cell counts. This table comes from immunoSEQ multiplex PCR, and its TCRdb copy is limited to in-frame clones, with some not included. V, J and clone size are taken as reported in that table, and D and trimming were inferred from the DNA itself. The top ten hold about 7% of the sample, which has 200,000 to 250,000 clones, roughly 89% seen once. The source is a woman in her forties who had recovered from COVID-19. The chain employs TRBV7-3 and TRBJ2-7; D may be TRBD2 (5 bases). The sample taken for sequencing was PBMCs or T cells enriched from blood (not recorded which). The CDR3 DNA reads as TGTGCCAGCAGCGGAGGTAGGGAGCAGTACTTC. Translation: CASSGGREQYF.